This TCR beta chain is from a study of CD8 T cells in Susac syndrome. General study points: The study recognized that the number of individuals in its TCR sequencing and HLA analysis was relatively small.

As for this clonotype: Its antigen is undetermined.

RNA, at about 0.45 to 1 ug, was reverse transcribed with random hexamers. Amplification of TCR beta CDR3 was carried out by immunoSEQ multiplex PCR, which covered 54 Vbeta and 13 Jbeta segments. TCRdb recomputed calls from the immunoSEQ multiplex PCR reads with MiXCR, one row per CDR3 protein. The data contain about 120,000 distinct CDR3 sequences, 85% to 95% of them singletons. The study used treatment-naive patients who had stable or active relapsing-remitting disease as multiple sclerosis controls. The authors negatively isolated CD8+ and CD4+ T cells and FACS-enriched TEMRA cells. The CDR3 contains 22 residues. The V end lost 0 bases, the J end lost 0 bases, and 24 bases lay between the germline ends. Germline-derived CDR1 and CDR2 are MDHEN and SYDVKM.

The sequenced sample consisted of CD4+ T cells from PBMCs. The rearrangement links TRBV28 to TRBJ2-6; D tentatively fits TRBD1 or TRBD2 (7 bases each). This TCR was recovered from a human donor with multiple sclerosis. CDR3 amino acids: CASSLWEGGRGARLSGANVLTF. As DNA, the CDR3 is TGTGCCAGCAGTTTATGGGAAGGGGGCCGGGGGGCCCGACTCTCTGGGGCCAACGTCCTGACTTTC.